The next 19 T cell receptor beta chains were all read from a single sample in a study of spatial heterogeneity in lung cancer. No antigens are known for them. Time point meaning: sample taken at primary tumor resection. Overall study findings and caveats: Tracking of tumor mutation counts was seen in expanded intratumoral alpha and beta TCR counts.

TCRdb redid the calling of the 5' RACE reads with MiXCR, one entry per CDR3 protein. The sample has approximately 11,000 distinct CDR3 sequences, over 4.5% seen once. The sample in question was lung tumor tissue, obtained at surgery. The receptors come from a male donor with early-stage non-small cell lung cancer.

This clonotype was counted at least ten times. The chain couples TRBV6-1 to TRBJ2-1; D not certain. CDR1 MNHNS and CDR2 SASEGT come from the germline V gene. This CDR3 is built from 11 residues. CDR3 nucleotides: TGTGCACTGGGATACTACAATGAGCAGTTCTTC. Amino acid sequence: CALGYYNEQFF.

In this sample, this clonotype turned up many times. V gene TRBV3-1 combines with J gene TRBJ2-3; TRBD1 matches 8 bases. Germline values: CDR1 LGHDT, CDR2 YNNKEL (reference sequence). With 4 bases clipped from V and 1 base from J, the junction kept 1 base outside the gene matches. The CDR3 is made up of 14 amino acids. The CDR3 DNA reads as TGTGCCAGCAGCCCGACAGGGGGCACAGATACGCAGTATTTT. This sequence encodes CASSPTGGTDTQYF.

This clonotype was counted at least ten times. The chain combines TRBV18 with TRBJ2-1; D is undetermined. The germline V gene has CDR1 KGHSH and CDR2 LQKENI. V was clipped by 3 bases and J by 1 base, with 16 bases between them. This CDR3 spans 17 amino acids. CDR3 sequence reads: CASSPQKQAASYNEQFF. For the CDR3, the DNA is TGTGCCAGCTCACCCCAAAAGCAAGCCGCTTCCTACAATGAGCAGTTCTTC. Full variable domain (missing parts from reference TRBV18 and TRBJ2-1): NAGVMQNPRHLVRRRGQEARLRCSPMKGHSHVYWYRQLPEEGLKFMVYLQKENIIDESGMPKERFSAEFPKEGPSILRIQQVVRGDSAAYFCASSPQKQAASYNEQFFGPGTRLTVL.

By frequency in the sample, this clonotype is medium-sized. The chain employs TRBV6-5 and TRBJ1-3; 7 nucleotides agree with TRBD1. CDR3 size: 15 residues. V lost 0 bases to trimming and J lost 2 bases; unmatched junction nucleotides: 1. Germline CDR1 is MNHEY and CDR2 is SVGAGI. CDR3 in DNA: TGTGCCAGCAGTTACTCAGACAGGGCTGGAAACACCATATATTTT. Its translation: CASSYSDRAGNTIYF.

This clonotype has a count of ten or more. This sequence joins TRBV29-1 and TRBJ2-7; 10 bases match TRBD1. With 6 bases clipped from V and 2 bases from J, the junction kept 7 bases outside the gene matches. The CDR3 length is 14 residues. The V gene's germline CDR1 is SQVTM and CDR2 ANQGSEA. CDR3 DNA sequence: TGCAGCGTCCAACCGGGACAGGGGACCTACGAGCAGTACTTC. It yields the protein CSVQPGQGTYEQYF.

The sample holds many counts of this clonotype. The germline gene is not matched at one end of the junction; a read error may be the cause. The rearrangement uses TRBV10-3 and TRBJ2-1; weak D call: TRBD2 (6 bases). Germline assignment: CDR1 ENHRY and CDR2 SYGVKD. The CDR3 is made up of 14 amino acids. The CDR3 nucleotides read TGTGCCATCAGTGAGAGTGGCAGGGTAACTGGGCGGGACTTC. Its translation is CAISESGRVTGRDF.

By sample fraction, this clonotype is medium-sized. The V gene is TRBV4-2, the J gene TRBJ1-1; possibly TRBD1 for D (5 bases). This CDR3 region has 12 residues. Trimming left V 4 bases short and J 10 bases short, with 13 bases between. Germline V gene lookup returns CDR1 LGHNA and CDR2 YNFKEQ. Here the CDR3 reads CASSRSQGLAFF. In nucleotides, the CDR3 is TGTGCCAGCAGCCGGAGCCAGGGATTAGCTTTCTTT.

This clonotype has at least ten counts. V usage is TRBV6-6 and J usage is TRBJ2-3, with unresolved D. The germline gives CDR1 MNHNY, CDR2 SVGAGI (reference sequence). This CDR3 region has 11 residues. With 7 bases removed from V and 5 bases from J, the gap between germline ends came to 7 bases. CDR3 coding DNA: TGTGCCAGCACCACAATAGATACGCAGTATTTT. Translation: CASTTIDTQYF.

This clonotype was recorded at least ten times. The chain carries TRBV20-1 and TRBJ2-1, with 7 bases identical to TRBD2. This CDR3 is built from 15 residues. Germline CDR1 and CDR2: DFQATT and SNEGSKA (reference sequence). With V trimmed by 0 bases and J by 5 bases, 7 bases remained unmatched. The CDR3 is CSARDTLAANNEQFF. CDR3 sequence (DNA): TGCAGTGCTAGAGATACGCTAGCGGCTAACAATGAGCAGTTCTTC.

The sample holds many counts of this clonotype. The V and J genes are TRBV7-2 and TRBJ2-5; D is undetermined. This CDR3 has 13 amino acids. V shed 2 bases and J shed 8 bases, with 12 bases lying between them. In germline, CDR1 is SGHTA, CDR2 FQGNSA. CDR3 sequence (DNA): TGTGCCAGCAGCTTATCGCCACAGTATACCCAGTACTTC. As protein: CASSLSPQYTQYF.

Many counts were recorded for this clonotype. The chain combines TRBV30 with TRBJ1-5; tentative D call: TRBD1 (6 bases). The CDR3 is 13 amino acids. Trimming stripped 0 bases from V and 4 bases from J, with 7 bases between. The germline gives CDR1 GTSNPN, CDR2 SVGIG (reference sequence). The CDR3 region has the DNA TGTGCCTGGAGTGTGCAGGGGAATCAGCCCCAGCATTTT. It codes for CAWSVQGNQPQHF. The entire variable domain, with the rest obtained from reference TRBV30 and TRBJ1-5, is as follows: SQTIHQWPATLVQPVGSPLSLECTVEGTSNPNLYWYRQAAGRGLQLLFYSVGIGQISSEVPQNLSASRPQDRQFILSSKKLLLSDSGFYLCAWSVQGNQPQHFGDGTRLSIL.

The J gene is TRBJ2-5, the V gene TRBV3-1; 15 bases are shared with TRBD2. CDR1 LGHDT and CDR2 YNNKEL come from the germline V gene (reference sequence). This CDR3 is 18 amino acids long. The ends lost 5 bases at V and 1 base at J; junction bases unmatched: 8. The CDR3 nucleotides read TGTGCCAGCAGCACAGGACGGACTAGCGGGAGGGGCCAAGAGACCCAGTACTTC. Its translation is CASSTGRTSGRGQETQYF.

This clonotype appeared many times. The rearrangement uses TRBV28 and TRBJ2-7; possible D gene TRBD2, 5 bases. V was shortened by 5 bases and J by 7 bases, with 9 bases between the two germline ends. The CDR3 loop spans 11 amino acids. CDR1 is MDHEN, CDR2 SYDVKM, per germline. The CDR3 region is CASSIRREQYF. The CDR3, as DNA: TGTGCCAGCAGTATTCGGAGGGAGCAGTACTTC.

Of note for this clonotype: An end of the junction does not agree with germline; a read error may underlie this. This chain uses TRBV7-7 with TRBJ2-5, with D maybe TRBD2 (7 bases). Germline V gene sequence: CDR1 SSHAT, CDR2 FNYEAQ (reference sequence). This CDR3 has 15 amino acids. The CDR3 sequence: CASSYTGGVMETQYF. The CDR3 bases are TGTGCTAGCAGCTATACGGGGGGCGTCATGGAGACCCAGTACTTC.

This clonotype has at least ten counts. This chain connects TRBV2 to TRBJ2-3; D remains unclear. Germline assignment: CDR1 SNHLY and CDR2 FYNNEI. The V end lost 7 bases, the J end lost 6 bases, and 14 bases lay between the germline ends. The CDR3 is 13 residues long. The CDR3 is CASTTGPADTQYF. The CDR3 nucleotides read TGTGCCAGCACCACCGGGCCGGCGGATACGCAGTATTTT.

This clonotype is medium-sized (0.01 to 0.1%) in the sample. This chain joins TRBV2 and TRBJ1-1; 7 bases map to TRBD1. With 10 bases clipped from V and 6 bases from J, the junction kept 8 bases outside the gene matches. The CDR3 runs to 12 residues. Germline CDR1 is SNHLY and CDR2 is FYNNEI. DNA of the CDR3: TGTGCCACCAAGACAGGGATGGCTGAAGCTTTCTTT. Translated: CATKTGMAEAFF.

This clonotype occurred many times. The chain carries TRBV6-5 and TRBJ1-4; D not resolved. CDR1 and CDR2 (germline): MNHEY, SVGAGI. This CDR3 contains 13 residues. The V end lost 0 bases, the J end lost 10 bases, and 9 bases lay between the germline ends. CDR3 coding DNA: TGTGCCAGCAGTTACTCCCTAACGGGAAAACTGTTTTTT. As protein: CASSYSLTGKLFF.

In its sample, this clonotype was seen many times. This chain connects TRBV4-1 to TRBJ1-2, with D uncertain. The germline gives CDR1 MGHRA, CDR2 YSYEKL. V lost 1 base and J 1 base, leaving 13 bases between the germline ends. This CDR3 spans 16 amino acids. The CDR3 here is CASSQGPPGFNYGYTF. The DNA for the CDR3 is TGCGCCAGCAGCCAAGGCCCCCCGGGGTTTAACTATGGCTACACCTTC.

There are many counts of this clonotype. The chain is built from TRBV6-5 and TRBJ1-1; D not resolved. V lost 2 bases and J 3 bases, leaving 10 bases between the germline ends. The CDR3 contains 14 residues. The germline CDR1 and CDR2 sequences are MNHEY and SVGAGI. CDR3 region: CASSYKGPYTEAFF. The CDR3 DNA reads as TGTGCCAGCAGTTACAAGGGTCCGTACACTGAAGCTTTCTTT.